This T cell receptor (beta chain) appears in the sequencing data of a study of beta chain features in type 1 diabetes (dated 2018 in TCRdb). The study in broad terms: Mean age, gender distribution, total cell number and subset yield were not different between patients and healthy donors. Regulatory and stem cell-like memory subsets were obtained from only 8 patients and about 8 healthy donors, while naive and central memory subsets were obtained from all 28 donors. In the study, recently diagnosed type 1 diabetes patients and matched healthy donors were compared on the TCRB repertoires of their sorted circulating CD4+ T cell subsets. Across all samples, about 110 million sorted cells were examined, and cell number per subset correlated strongly with RNA yield.

At least ten counts were recorded for this clone. Its antigen is not yet known. No base qualities exist here, and no much larger clone lies one base off it. A single peripheral blood draw of approximately 100 mL on average was collected from each donor into heparinised tubes. A BD FACSAria II and a panel including CD45RO, CCR7, CD25, CD127, CD95 and CD27 were used to sort naive, central memory, regulatory and stem cell-like memory CD4+ T cells. Every sorted population had a purity above 98%. PBMCs were separated immediately by Lymphoprep density gradient centrifugation and were stained directly, without being cultured. So that batch effects would be minimized, each experiment stained and sorted samples in pairs, pairing one healthy donor with one patient. General conclusions and limits of the study: Patients with type 1 diabetes made fewer insertions and deleted more nucleotides at VDJ recombination sites, implying thymic rearrangement abnormalities. Only small numbers of individuals were included in the HLA sub-analyses, which left unresolved whether HLA type had any influence on TCRB rearrangement. Because cDNA was sequenced instead of genomic DNA, highly expressing activated cells could be over-represented, though the groups showed no difference in activation or CD3 levels. Shorter templates might have been favored by PCR, but patient and control samples were amplified and corrected together, so both groups would have been affected equally by any skew. The naive, central memory and regulatory TCRB repertoires appeared to resemble one another more closely among patients than among healthy donors. A moderate but significant shortening of TCRB CDR3 length was observed in type 1 diabetes patients in all four CD4+ subsets.

Sequences SGHAT (CDR1) and FQNNGV (CDR2) are obtained from the germline V gene. Reading from cysteine to phenylalanine, the CDR3 counts 19 amino acids. Just the 57-base CDR3 DNA is kept, in frame starting at base 1. V is cut back by 4 bases and J by 2 bases, with 11 bases in the junction unmatched. The High Capacity cDNA Reverse Transcription Kit was used to reverse transcribe all of the isolated RNA, meaning that expressed TCRB transcripts were what got sequenced. Deep immunoSEQ sequencing was applied to naive, central memory and regulatory T cell samples, giving an average of about 3.57 million total reads per sample. After sorted cells were lysed in RLT buffer, RNA was extracted with DNase-treated RNeasy Micro or Mini kits, with the choice depending on cell number. To prevent cross-contamination, each cell subset was processed individually, whereas patient and healthy donor samples were processed jointly. The immunoSEQ multiplex PCR was used to amplify TCRB sequences from cDNA, yielding 87-bp fragments that span the CDR3 region. Sequencing of the amplicons was performed on the Illumina HiSeq platform. For the original study's pipeline: PCR bias was corrected computationally using synthetic template baselines, and reads within Hamming distance 2 were collapsed, with unmergeable singletons discarded. By aligning reads against IMGT, V, D and J genes, CDR3 length, and insertions or deletions at six rearrangement sites were assigned. Clonotype counts were normalized to sorted cell number within each subset before computing true diversity and Gini coefficients with the tcR R package. The overlap coefficient, calculated on TCRB nucleotide sequences, was used to quantify repertoire sharing. TCRdb carries this immuneACCESS record with in-frame sequences only. Its versions omit some clonotypes, under half of them owing to an unresolved V gene in the studies checked, with the rest unexplained. That table is the source of V, J and clone size, and D and trimming were worked out from the DNA. Present in this sample are under 350,000 clones, 7% to 9% of which were seen just once. The top ten constitute more than 0.8% of the sample.

The V and J segments used are TRBV11-2 and TRBJ2-1; TRBD2 matches 13 bases in the middle. The specimen sequenced was central memory CD4+ T cells from blood. The receptor was derived from a woman between 18 and 30 years old in good health. The DNA sequence is as follows: TGTGCCAGCAGCTCGAGACTAGCGGGAGGTGGGAGAACCTACAATGAGCAGTTCTTC. Its product reads: CASSSRLAGGGRTYNEQFF.